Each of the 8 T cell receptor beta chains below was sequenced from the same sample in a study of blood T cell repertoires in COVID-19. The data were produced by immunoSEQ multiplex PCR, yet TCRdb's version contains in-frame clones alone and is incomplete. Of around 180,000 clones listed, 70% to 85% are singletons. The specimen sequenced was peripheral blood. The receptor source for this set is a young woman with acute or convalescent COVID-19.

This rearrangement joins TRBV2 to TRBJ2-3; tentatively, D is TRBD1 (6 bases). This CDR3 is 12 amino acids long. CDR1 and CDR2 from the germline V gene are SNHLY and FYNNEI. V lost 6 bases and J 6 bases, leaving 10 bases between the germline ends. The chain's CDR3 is CASSTGPDTQYF. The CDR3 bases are TGTGCCAGCAGCACAGGGCCGGATACGCAGTATTTT.

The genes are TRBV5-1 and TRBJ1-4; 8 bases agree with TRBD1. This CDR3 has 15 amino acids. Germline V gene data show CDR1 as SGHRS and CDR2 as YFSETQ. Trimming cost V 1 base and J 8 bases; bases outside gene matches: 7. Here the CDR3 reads CASSLTGTGKEKLFF. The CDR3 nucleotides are TGCGCCAGCAGCTTGACGGGGACAGGAAAAGAAAAACTGTTTTTT.

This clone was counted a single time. The CDR3 protein is CASQSLLTGSSYNSPLHF. CDR3 DNA: TGTGCCAGCCAGTCCCTCTTGACAGGGAGCTCCTATAATTCACCCCTCCACTTT. The J gene is TRBJ1-6, the V gene TRBV28; the match to TRBD1 covers 7 bases. Looked up from germline, CDR1 is MDHEN and CDR2 is SYDVKM. This CDR3 region has 18 residues. Germline trimming cut 8 bases from V and 0 bases from J; bases unmatched to any gene: 13.

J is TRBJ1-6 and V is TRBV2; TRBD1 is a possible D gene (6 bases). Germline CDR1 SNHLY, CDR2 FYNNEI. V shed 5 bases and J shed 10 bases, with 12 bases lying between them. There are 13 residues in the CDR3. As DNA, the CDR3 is TGTGCCAGCAGTTCATTAAGGGGGTCACCCCTCCACTTT. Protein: CASSSLRGSPLHF.

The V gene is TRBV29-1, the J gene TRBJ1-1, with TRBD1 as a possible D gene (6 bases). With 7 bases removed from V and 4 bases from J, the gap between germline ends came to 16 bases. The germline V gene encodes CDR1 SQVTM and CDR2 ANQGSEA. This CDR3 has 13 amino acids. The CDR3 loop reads CSAGEGGVTEAFF. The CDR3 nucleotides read TGCAGCGCCGGTGAGGGGGGGGTCACTGAAGCTTTCTTT.

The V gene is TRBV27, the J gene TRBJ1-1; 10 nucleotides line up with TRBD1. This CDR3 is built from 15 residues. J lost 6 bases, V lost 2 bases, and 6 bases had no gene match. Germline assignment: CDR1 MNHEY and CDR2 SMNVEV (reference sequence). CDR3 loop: CASSLRGQGRAEAFF. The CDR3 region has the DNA TGTGCCAGCAGTTTACGGGGACAGGGGAGGGCTGAAGCTTTCTTT.

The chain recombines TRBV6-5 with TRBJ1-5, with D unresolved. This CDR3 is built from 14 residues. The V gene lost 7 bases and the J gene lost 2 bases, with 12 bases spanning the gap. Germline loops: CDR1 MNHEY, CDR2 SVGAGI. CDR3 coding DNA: TGTGCCAGCAAAGGGCGGGGTGGCAATCAGCCCCAGCATTTT. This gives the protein CASKGRGGNQPQHF.

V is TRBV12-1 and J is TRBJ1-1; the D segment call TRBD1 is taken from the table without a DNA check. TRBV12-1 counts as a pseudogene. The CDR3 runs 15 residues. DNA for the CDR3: TGTGCCAGCAGCTTTGTGCAGGGGGCGGAATCTGAAGCTTTCTTT. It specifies CASSFVQGAESEAFF.